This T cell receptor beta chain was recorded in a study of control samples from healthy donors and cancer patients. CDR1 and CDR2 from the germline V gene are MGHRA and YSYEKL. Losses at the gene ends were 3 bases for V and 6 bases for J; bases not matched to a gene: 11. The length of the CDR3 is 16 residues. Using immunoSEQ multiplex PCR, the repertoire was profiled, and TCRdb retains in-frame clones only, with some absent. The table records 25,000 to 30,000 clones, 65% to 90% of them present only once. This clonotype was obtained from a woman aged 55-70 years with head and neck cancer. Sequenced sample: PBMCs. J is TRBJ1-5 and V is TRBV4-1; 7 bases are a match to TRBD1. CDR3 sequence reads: CASSQDRPEVSQPQHF. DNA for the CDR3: TGCGCCAGCAGCCAGGACAGGCCCGAGGTGTCTCAGCCCCAGCATTTT.